The T cell receptor beta chain under discussion was sequenced for a study of blood T cell repertoires in COVID-19. The overall study: COVID-19 samples collected from the United States, Italy and Spain covered acute and convalescent phases.

Data came from immunoSEQ multiplex PCR; TCRdb stores just in-frame clones and leaves some out. Of around 200,000 clones in the sample, about 88% were seen once. Participants were aged about 18 to 95 years, lived in over 20 US areas, and enrolled virtually. Many counts were recorded for this clone. Sequencing was done on a sample of PBMCs or T cells enriched from blood (not recorded which). The origin of this receptor is a young woman who had recovered from COVID-19.

The CDR3 coding sequence is TGTGCCAGCAGTGGTCCGGGGATGGGGAGACTTGAAGCTTTCTTT. Amino acid sequence: CASSGPGMGRLEAFF. V usage is TRBV28 and J usage is TRBJ1-1; no clear D. Per germline, CDR1 MDHEN and CDR2 SYDVKM. The CDR3 has 15 amino acids. V lost 5 bases to trimming and J lost 7 bases, with 20 bases between them.